The T cell receptor beta chain under discussion was sequenced for a study of T cells in Graves' hyperthyroidism and ophthalmopathy. Overall study results and limits: Most thyroid clonotypes with frequency above 0.001 were detected in blood.

The table lists this clonotype with many counts. The antigen remains unidentified. TCR beta CDR3 region amplification was performed from RNA transcripts. Using the HTBI primer set, a first-round RT-PCR was run on the TCR CDR3. MiXCR was run by TCRdb on the multiplex PCR reads, yielding one entry per CDR3 protein. The sample shows roughly 300,000 distinct CDR3 sequences, 15% to 20% of them seen only once. This CDR3 comprises 14 residues. Unmatched junction bases numbered 1, after V lost 5 bases and J lost 0 bases. The chain has TRBV12-3 or TRBV12-4 and TRBJ1-5, with 7 nucleotides matching TRBD1. Sequenced: blood. The clonotype originates from a woman in her forties or fifties with Graves' hyperthyroidism. The DNA for the CDR3 is TGTGCCAGCAGTGGGACAGATAGCAATCAGCCCCAGCATTTT. Translating gives CASSGTDSNQPQHF.